Listed below are T cell receptor beta chains from one sample, sequenced in a study of OX40 agonist ivuxolimab in advanced cancers. The assay was immunoSEQ multiplex PCR, and TCRdb's table has in-frame clones only and misses some. In the table there are over 85,000 clones, about four fifths of which are singletons. The input for sequencing was CD4+ or CD8+ T cells sorted from blood, taken in a trial of the OX40 agonist ivuxolimab. All receptors come from an adult with an advanced solid tumor such as melanoma, head and neck, liver or kidney cancer. Both conserved end residues are part of each CDR3. D genes are given only for firm matches. Only part of the rows carry a size: once, few, many, or a class if the clone is expanded.

j_call clone_size d_call v_call cdr3_nt cdr3_aa
TRBJ2-5 . . TRBV21-1 TGTGCCAGCAGCAAACAGGTTTCGACTAGCGGACAAGAGACCCAGTACTTC CASSKQVSTSGQETQYF
TRBJ2-1 . . TRBV5-8 TGTGCCAGCAGCTTGTACGGGATCGGTAATGAGCAGTTCTTC CASSLYGIGNEQFF
TRBJ1-3 . . TRBV5-1 TGCGCCAGCAGCCCTGCGAGGGCATCTGGAAACACCATATATTTT CASSPARASGNTIYF
TRBJ2-1 . . TRBV11-1 TGTGCCAGCAGCTTAAAGCTTGGGGTCAGCTCCTACAATGAGCAGTTCTTC CASSLKLGVSSYNEQFF
TRBJ2-7 . . TRBV7-3 TGTGCCAGCAGCAAAGACAAAGCCTACGAGCAGTACTTC CASSKDKAYEQYF
TRBJ1-2 . . TRBV6-6 TGTGCCAGCAGTTACTCGCAGCTTAACAGCTATGGCTACACCTTC CASSYSQLNSYGYTF
TRBJ2-3 . TRBD2 TRBV5-4 TGTGCCAGCAGAACGGGACTAGCGGGAAGGAGCACAGATACGCAGTATTTT CASRTGLAGRSTDTQYF
TRBJ2-1 . . TRBV7-2 TGTGCCAGCAGCCGGAGAGCCGGCTACAATGAGCAGTTCTTC CASSRRAGYNEQFF
TRBJ1-2 . TRBD1 TRBV10-3 TGTGCCATCATCGGCAGACTAGACAGGGGGCTTCAAGGTAGGTATGGCTACACCTTC CAIIGRLDRGLQGRYGYTF
TRBJ1-2 . . TRBV5-4 TGTGCCAGCAGCTTGGGGGTAGGAGCGTCTGGTGGCTACACCTTC CASSLGVGASGGYTF
TRBJ1-1 . . TRBV27 TGTGCCAGCAGTCCCTGGAACCCGTTGAACACTGAAGCTTTCTTT CASSPWNPLNTEAFF
TRBJ2-3 few . TRBV30 TGTGCCTGGAGCCACCACATCACAGATACGCAGTATTTT CAWSHHITDTQYF
TRBJ2-5 . . TRBV4-2 TGTGCCAGCAGCCAACCCCAAGAGGGGGTGGAGACCCAGTACTTC CASSQPQEGVETQYF
TRBJ2-7 once . TRBV4-1 TGCGCCAGCAGCCAAGATTGGGTCAGACTCTACGAGCAGTACTTC CASSQDWVRLYEQYF
TRBJ2-1 . TRBD2 TRBV7-2 TGTGCCAGCAGCTTAAAACTAGCGGGGAACAATGAGCAGTTCTTC CASSLKLAGNNEQFF
TRBJ2-1 . TRBD2 TRBV7-2 TGTGCCAGCAGCCTTGGGACTAGCGGGGACAATGAGCAGTTCTTC CASSLGTSGDNEQFF
TRBJ2-2 . TRBD2 TRBV2 TGTGCCAGCAGTTCCAGGACTAGCGGGAGGGCCGCCGGGGAGCTGTTTTTT CASSSRTSGRAAGELFF
TRBJ2-5 . . TRBV5-1 TGCGCCAGCAGCCGATGGGTAATGAGTAGCACCCAAGAGACCCAGTACTTC CASSRWVMSSTQETQYF
TRBJ1-4 . TRBD1 TRBV7-8 TGTGCCAGCAGCTCCGGGACAGGGGATGAAAAACTGTTTTTT CASSSGTGDEKLFF
TRBJ2-7 . . TRBV30 TGTGCCTGGAGTGGGGACACTGACGTGAACGAGCAGTACTTC CAWSGDTDVNEQYF
TRBJ2-3 . . TRBV10-1 TGCGCCAGCAGTCAGAACCGGGGTACGCAGTATTTT CASSQNRGTQYF
TRBJ1-1 . . TRBV14 TGTGCCAGCAGCCAAGATTGGGGGGCAGTGTACACTGAAGCTTTCTTT CASSQDWGAVYTEAFF
TRBJ1-1 once . TRBV19 TGTGTCAGTAGTAATAGACAGGCACGCGAAGCTTTCTTT CVSSNRQAREAFF
TRBJ1-4 once . TRBV18 TGTGCCAGCTCACCACCCTTAGGGGGGTGGGGTGAAAAACTGTTTTTT CASSPPLGGWGEKLFF
TRBJ2-1 . . TRBV5-1 TGCGCCAGCAGCTTGGCCCGGGTACAGGGACTATACAATGAGCAGTTCTTC CASSLARVQGLYNEQFF
TRBJ2-3 . TRBD2 TRBV7-9 TGTGCCAGCAGCCAAGGACTAGGCGGGACAGATACGCAGTATTTT CASSQGLGGTDTQYF
TRBJ2-5 . . TRBV2 TGTGCCAGCAGCGGAAATATACAAGAGACCCAGTACTTC CASSGNIQETQYF
TRBJ2-3 few . TRBV9 TGTGCCAGCAGCGTAGAAGATACGCAGTATTTT CASSVEDTQYF
TRBJ1-1 . . TRBV9 TGTGCCAGCAGCGTAGTTCCAGACACTGAAGCTTTCTTT CASSVVPDTEAFF
TRBJ1-6 . . TRBV5-8 TGTGCCAGCAGCGGGGACGGGAATTCTCCCCTCCACTTT CASSGDGNSPLHF
TRBJ2-1 . TRBD1 TRBV7-9 TGTGCCAGCAGCCCGGGACAGGGGGCGAATAATGAGCAGTTCTTC CASSPGQGANNEQFF
TRBJ1-6 . . TRBV9 TGTGCCAGCAGCTCCTATAGCTCCTATAATTCACCCCTCCACTTT CASSSYSSYNSPLHF
TRBJ2-1 . TRBD2 TRBV28 TGTGCCATCCGGACTAGCGGGAGGCGGGGTGAGCAGTTCTTC CAIRTSGRRGEQFF
TRBJ2-5 . . TRBV14 TGTGCCAGCAGCCAAGAAGGCGTCACGGCGACCCAGTACTTC CASSQEGVTATQYF
TRBJ1-2 . . TRBV6-5 TGTGCCAGCACCTCCCCCCGCGGGGGTGGCTACACCTTC CASTSPRGGGYTF
TRBJ2-7 . . TRBV30 TGTGCCTGGATCCCTCCACAGCCACCCTCCTACGAGCAGTACTTC CAWIPPQPPSYEQYF
TRBJ1-3 . . TRBV7-2 TGTGCCAGCAGCTATGGACAGACCTCTGGAAACACCATATATTTT CASSYGQTSGNTIYF
TRBJ2-5 . TRBD2 TRBV5-1 TGCGCCAGCAGCTTGGGACCGCGGAGGGGAGGGCGCCAAGAGACCCAGTACTTC CASSLGPRRGGRQETQYF
TRBJ2-7 once . TRBV2 TGTGCCAGCAGTGCTGACGACTATTACGAGCAGTACTTC CASSADDYYEQYF
TRBJ2-2 once . TRBV29-1 TGCAGCGTTAATGAGGGGTTCGGCGGGGAGCTGTTTTTT CSVNEGFGGELFF